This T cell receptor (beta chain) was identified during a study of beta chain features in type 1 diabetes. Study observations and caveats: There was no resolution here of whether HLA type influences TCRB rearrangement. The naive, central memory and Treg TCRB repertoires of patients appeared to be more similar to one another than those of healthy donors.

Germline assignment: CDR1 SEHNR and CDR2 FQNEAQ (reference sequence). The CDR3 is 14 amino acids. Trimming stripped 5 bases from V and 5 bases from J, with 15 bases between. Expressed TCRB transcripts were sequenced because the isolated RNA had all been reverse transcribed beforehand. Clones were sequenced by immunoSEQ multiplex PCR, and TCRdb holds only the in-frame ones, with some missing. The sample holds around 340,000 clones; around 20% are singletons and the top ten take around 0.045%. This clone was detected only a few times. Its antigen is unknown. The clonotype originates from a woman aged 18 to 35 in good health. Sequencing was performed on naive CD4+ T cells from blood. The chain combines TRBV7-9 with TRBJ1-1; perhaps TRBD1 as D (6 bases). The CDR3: CASSGSNRATEAFF. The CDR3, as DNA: TGTGCCAGCAGCGGGTCCAACAGGGCAACTGAAGCTTTCTTT.